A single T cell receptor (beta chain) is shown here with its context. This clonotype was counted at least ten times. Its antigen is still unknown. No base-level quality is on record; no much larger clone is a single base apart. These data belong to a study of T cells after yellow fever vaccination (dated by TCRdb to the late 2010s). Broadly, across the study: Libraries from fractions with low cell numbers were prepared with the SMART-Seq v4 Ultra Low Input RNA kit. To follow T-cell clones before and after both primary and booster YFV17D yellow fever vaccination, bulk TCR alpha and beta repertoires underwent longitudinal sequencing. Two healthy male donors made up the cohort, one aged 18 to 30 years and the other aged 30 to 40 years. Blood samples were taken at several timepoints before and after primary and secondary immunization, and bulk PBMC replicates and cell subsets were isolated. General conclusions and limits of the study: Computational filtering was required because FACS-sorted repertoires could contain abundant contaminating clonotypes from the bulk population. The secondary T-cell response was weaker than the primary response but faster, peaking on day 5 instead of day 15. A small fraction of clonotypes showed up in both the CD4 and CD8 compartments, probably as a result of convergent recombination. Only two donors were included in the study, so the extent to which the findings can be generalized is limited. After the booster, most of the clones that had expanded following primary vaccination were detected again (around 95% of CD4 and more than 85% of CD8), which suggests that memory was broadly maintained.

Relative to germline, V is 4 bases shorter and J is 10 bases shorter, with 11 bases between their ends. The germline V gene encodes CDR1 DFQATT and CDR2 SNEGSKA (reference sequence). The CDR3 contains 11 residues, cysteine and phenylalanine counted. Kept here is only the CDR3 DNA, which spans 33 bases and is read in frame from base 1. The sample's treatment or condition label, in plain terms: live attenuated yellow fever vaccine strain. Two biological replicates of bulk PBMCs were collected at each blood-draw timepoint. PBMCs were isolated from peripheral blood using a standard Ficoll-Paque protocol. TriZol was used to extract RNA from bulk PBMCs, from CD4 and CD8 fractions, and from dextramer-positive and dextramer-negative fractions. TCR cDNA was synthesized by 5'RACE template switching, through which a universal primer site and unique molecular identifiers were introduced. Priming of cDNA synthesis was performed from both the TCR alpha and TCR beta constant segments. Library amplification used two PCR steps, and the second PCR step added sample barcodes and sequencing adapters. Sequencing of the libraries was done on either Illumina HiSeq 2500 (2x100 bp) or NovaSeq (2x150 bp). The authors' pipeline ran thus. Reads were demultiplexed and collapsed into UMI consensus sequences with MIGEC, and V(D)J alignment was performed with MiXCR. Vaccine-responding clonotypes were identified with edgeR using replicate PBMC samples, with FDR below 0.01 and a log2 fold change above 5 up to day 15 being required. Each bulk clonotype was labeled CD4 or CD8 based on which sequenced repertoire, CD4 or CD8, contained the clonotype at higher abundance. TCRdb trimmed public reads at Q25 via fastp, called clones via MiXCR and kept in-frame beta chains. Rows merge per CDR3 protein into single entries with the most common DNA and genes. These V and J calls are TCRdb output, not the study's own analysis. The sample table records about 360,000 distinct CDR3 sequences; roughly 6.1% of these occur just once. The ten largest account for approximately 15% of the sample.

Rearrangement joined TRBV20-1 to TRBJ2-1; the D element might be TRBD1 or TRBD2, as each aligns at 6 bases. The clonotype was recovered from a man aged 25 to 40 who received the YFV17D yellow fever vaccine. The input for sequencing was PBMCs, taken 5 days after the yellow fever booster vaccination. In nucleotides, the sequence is TGCAGTGCTACGAGGGGGGAGGAGCAGTTCTTC. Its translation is CSATRGEEQFF.